These T cell receptor beta chains were read from a single sample in a study of blood T cell repertoires in COVID-19. This table comes from immunoSEQ multiplex PCR, and its TCRdb copy is limited to in-frame clones, with some not included. The sample shows 200,000 to 250,000 clones, roughly nine tenths of them seen only once. The source material was PBMCs or T cells enriched from blood (not recorded which). The receptors were sampled from a woman aged 50 to 65 in a cohort exposed to, infected with or recovered from COVID-19 (not recorded which). Both conserved end residues are part of each CDR3. Fields, in order: clone size, D gene, CDR3 length, V gene, J gene, CDR3 DNA, CDR3 protein. The D gene is left open where the match is weak. The size of a clone is reported for some rows only, either as once, few or many, or as a class for expanded clones.

NA,TRBD2,15,TRBV7-3,TRBJ2-3,TGTGCCAGCAGCTTAACGGGGGGGAGCACAGATACGCAGTATTTT,CASSLTGGSTDTQYF
NA,TRBD1,14,TRBV7-2,TRBJ1-2,TGTGCCAGCAGCCCACGGACAGGGAACTATGGCTACACCTTC,CASSPRTGNYGYTF
NA,NA,15,TRBV5-1,TRBJ1-2,TGCGCCAGCAGCTTGGTTGCGGGAAGGGTGAGTGGCTACACCTTC,CASSLVAGRVSGYTF
NA,NA,16,TRBV19,TRBJ1-1,TGTGCCAGTAGTATGGAAACAGGGTTATTGGACACTGAAGCTTTCTTT,CASSMETGLLDTEAFF
NA,TRBD1,16,TRBV4-2,TRBJ2-1,TGTGCCAACAGCCGCAACCGGGACAGGGGGAACAATGAGCAGTTCTTC,CANSRNRDRGNNEQFF
NA,NA,15,TRBV2,TRBJ1-1,TGTGCCAGCAGTGAGGATCCAGGGGCCTGGGCTGAAGCTTTCTTT,CASSEDPGAWAEAFF
NA,NA,16,TRBV5-4,TRBJ1-6,TGTGCCAGCAGCTTGGAGGGGCCGTTAGGGAATTCACCCCTCCACTTT,CASSLEGPLGNSPLHF
NA,NA,15,TRBV6-2/TRBV6-3,TRBJ2-2,TGTGCCAGCAGTTACGCACAGGGTGGAACCGGGGAGCTGTTTTTT,CASSYAQGGTGELFF
NA,TRBD1,16,TRBV13,TRBJ1-2,TGTGCCAGCAGGTCCGCAGGGGGGACCTTAGAGGATGGCTACACCTTC,CASRSAGGTLEDGYTF
NA,TRBD1,17,TRBV18,TRBJ1-1,TGTGCCAGCTCACCCCCGATGAGGACAGGGGGAAGCACTGAAGCTTTCTTT,CASSPPMRTGGSTEAFF
few,NA,16,TRBV4-3,TRBJ1-6,TGCGCCAGCAGCCTCCTTACGGGGGGGGCTCGGTCACCCCTCCACTTT,CASSLLTGGARSPLHF
NA,NA,13,TRBV24-1,TRBJ2-2,TGTGCCTCCCAGGGTCTTGGCACCGGGGAGCTGTTTTTT,CASQGLGTGELFF
once,TRBD2,20,TRBV4-2,TRBJ2-4,TGTGCCAGCAGCCAAGAGACAGCGGGGGGGCCGCTTGGGTCCAAAAACATTCAGTACTTC,CASSQETAGGPLGSKNIQYF
NA,NA,17,TRBV4-1,TRBJ1-3,TGCGCCAGCAGCCAAGACCCCGCCTCAGGGGCGAGAAACACCATATATTTT,CASSQDPASGARNTIYF
few,TRBD1,17,TRBV28,TRBJ1-2,TGTGCCAGCAGTTTTCCGGCAGGGGGACCAGCTAACTATGGCTACACCTTC,CASSFPAGGPANYGYTF
NA,NA,16,TRBV9,TRBJ1-3,TGTGCCAGCAGCGTAGGGGGGCAGTGGTCTGGAAACACCATATATTTT,CASSVGGQWSGNTIYF
NA,NA,16,TRBV14,TRBJ2-1,TGTGCCAGCAGCCAAAGGCGGGGACTGAGGAACAATGAGCAGTTCTTC,CASSQRRGLRNNEQFF